The subject of this entry is one T cell receptor beta chain. The table lists this clonotype with a few counts. What antigen it recognizes has not been identified. One base away there is no much larger clone; base qualities are not given. The treatment or condition label here, explained by the study, means: live attenuated yellow fever vaccine strain. At each blood-draw timepoint, two biological replicates of bulk PBMCs were obtained. A standard Ficoll-Paque protocol was used to isolate PBMCs from peripheral blood. RNA was extracted with TriZol from bulk PBMCs, CD4 and CD8 fractions, and dextramer-positive and dextramer-negative fractions. This specimen comes from a study of T cells after yellow fever vaccination (dated by TCRdb to between 2018 and 2021). General notes on the study: Libraries from fractions with low cell numbers were prepared with the SMART-Seq v4 Ultra Low Input RNA kit. To track T-cell clones before and after primary and booster YFV17D yellow fever vaccination, bulk TCR alpha and beta repertoires were sequenced longitudinally. Blood was collected at multiple timepoints before and after primary and secondary immunization, and bulk PBMC replicates and cell subsets were isolated. Two healthy male donors made up the cohort, one aged 18 to 29 years and the other aged 30 to 40 years.

The instrument was an Illumina NovaSeq 6000. TCR cDNA was synthesized by 5'RACE template switching, which introduced a universal primer site and unique molecular identifiers. Priming of cDNA synthesis was performed from both the TCR alpha and TCR beta constant segments. Libraries were amplified in two PCR steps, with sample barcodes and sequencing adapters added in the second step. Sequencing of libraries was performed on Illumina HiSeq 2500 (2x100 bp) or NovaSeq (2x150 bp). The published analysis was carried out like this. MIGEC was used to demultiplex reads and collapse the reads into UMI consensus sequences, and MiXCR was used for V(D)J alignment. Vaccine-responding clonotypes were defined with edgeR using replicate PBMC samples, requiring FDR below 0.01 and a log2 fold change above 5 up to day 15. Each bulk clonotype received a CD4 or CD8 identity based on whether the sequenced CD4 or CD8 repertoire contained that clonotype at higher abundance. TCRdb passed the public sequencing reads through fastp at Q25 and MiXCR, retaining productive beta sequences. Rows are unified per CDR3 protein, each entry keeping the most common DNA and genes. The V and J calls were not made by the authors but by TCRdb's processing. The sample profile shows some 400,000 distinct CDR3 sequences; over 15% of them were found once. The ten largest clones capture roughly a sixth of the sample.

Overall study outcomes, separate from this receptor: Most clones expanded after primary vaccination were re-detected after the booster (around 96% of CD4 and around 88% of CD8), suggesting broad memory maintenance. Computational filtering was needed because FACS-sorted repertoires could contain abundant contaminating clonotypes from the bulk population. A small fraction of clonotypes appeared in both the CD4 and CD8 compartments, likely as a result of convergent recombination. The secondary T-cell response was weaker than the primary response but faster, peaking on day 5 instead of day 15. Because the study included only a couple of donors, the extent to which the findings can be generalized is limited.

V and J are truncated by 5 bases and 4 bases respectively, leaving an intervening sequence of 17 bases. There are 15 amino acids in the CDR3, from cysteine to phenylalanine inclusive. The CDR3 DNA has 45 bases and is translated from base 1. CDR1 and CDR2, looked up from the germline V gene, are MDHEN and SYDVKM. Sequencing was performed on PBMCs, taken before the yellow fever booster vaccination. The TCR was taken from a man between 18 and 35 years old who received the YFV17D yellow fever vaccine. The chain employs TRBV28 and TRBJ2-5, with a tentative D call of TRBD1 or TRBD2, each matching 5 bases. DNA sequence: TGTGCCAGCAGTGGAGGAGATACGAGGGGAGAGACCCAGTACTTC. This is translated as CASSGGDTRGETQYF. Reference TRBV28 and TRBJ2-5 genes cover what lies past the CDR3, so the full variable domain is DVKVTQSSRYLVKRTGEKVFLECVQDMDHENMFWYRQDPGLGLRLIYFSYDVKMKEKGDIPEGYSVSREKKERFSLILESASTNQTSMYLCASSGGDTRGETQYFGPGTRLLVL.